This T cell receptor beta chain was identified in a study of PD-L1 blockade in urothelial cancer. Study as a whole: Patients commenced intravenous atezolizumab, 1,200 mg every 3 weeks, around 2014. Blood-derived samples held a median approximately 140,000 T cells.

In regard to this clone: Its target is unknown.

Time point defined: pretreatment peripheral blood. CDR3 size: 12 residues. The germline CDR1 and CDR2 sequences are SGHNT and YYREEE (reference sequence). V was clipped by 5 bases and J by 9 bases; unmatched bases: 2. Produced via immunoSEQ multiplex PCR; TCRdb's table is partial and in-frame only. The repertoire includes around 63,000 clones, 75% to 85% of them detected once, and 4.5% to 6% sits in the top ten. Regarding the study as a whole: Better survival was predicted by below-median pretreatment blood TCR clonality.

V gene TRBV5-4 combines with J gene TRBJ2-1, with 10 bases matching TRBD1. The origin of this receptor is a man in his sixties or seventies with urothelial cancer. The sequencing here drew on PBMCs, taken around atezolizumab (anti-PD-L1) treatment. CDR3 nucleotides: TGTGCCAGCAGGACAGGGGGCGGTGAGCAGTTCTTC. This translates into CASRTGGGEQFF. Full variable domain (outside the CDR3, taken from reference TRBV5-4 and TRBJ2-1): ETGVTQSPTHLIKTRGQQVTLRCSSQSGHNTVSWYQQALGQGPQFIFQYYREEENGRGNFPPRFSGLQFPNYSSELNVNALELDDSALYLCASRTGGGEQFFGPGTRLTVL.